The 9 T cell receptor beta chains below were found in one sample sequenced in a study of identical twins. TCRdb reprocessed the 5' RACE reads via MiXCR and lists one record per CDR3 protein. The sample consists of approximately 490,000 distinct CDR3 sequences, approximately 20% of them appearing once. The same specimen was also included in a second study, on yellow fever vaccine responses in identical twins.

What was sequenced was CD4+ T cells sorted from blood. The receptors originated from a woman under 30 in good health.

The chain employs TRBV2 and TRBJ2-7, with TRBD2 as a possible D gene (7 bases). The germline V and J ends were trimmed by 3 bases and 7 bases, with 13 bases remaining between them. From germline, CDR1 is SNHLY and CDR2 FYNNEI. This CDR3 spans 13 amino acids. The CDR3 here is CASSEAGAGEQYF. As DNA, the CDR3 is TGTGCCAGCAGTGAGGCGGGGGCCGGGGAGCAGTACTTC.

Only a few counts were recorded for this clonotype. The chain links TRBV6-1 to TRBJ1-1; the match to TRBD1 covers 7 bases. Germline V CDR1 and CDR2: MNHNS, SASEGT. Trimming at V came to 5 bases and at J to 6 bases, leaving 9 bases not matched to a gene. The length of the CDR3 is 14 residues. The CDR3 coding sequence is TGTGCCAGCAGTAAGGGCAGGGGGGTCTCTGAAGCTTTCTTT. Translating it yields CASSKGRGVSEAFF.

In this sample, this clonotype turned up a few times. J is TRBJ2-1 and V is TRBV12-3 or TRBV12-4; D perhaps matches TRBD1 (6 bases). The CDR3 length is 16 residues. V lost 7 bases and J 0 bases, leaving 16 bases between the germline ends. CDR3 nucleotide sequence: TGTGCCAGCACCAAGTACGAGGGACACTCCTACAATGAGCAGTTCTTC. Its protein product is CASTKYEGHSYNEQFF.

This clonotype was seen a handful of times. The chain recombines TRBV24-1 with TRBJ2-3, with D unresolved. Per germline, CDR1 KGHDR and CDR2 SFDVKD. The ends were cut back, 6 bases at V and 2 bases at J, with 8 bases in the middle. The CDR3 extends over 13 amino acids. The CDR3 nucleotides read TGTGCCACCAGTTTGGGAAACACAGATACGCAGTATTTT. Protein: CATSLGNTDTQYF.

The chain employs TRBV20-1 and TRBJ1-6, with D perhaps TRBD1 (6 bases). V shed 3 bases and J shed 6 bases, with 15 bases lying between them. Germline-derived CDR1 and CDR2 are DFQATT and SNEGSKA (reference sequence). This CDR3 has 15 residues. The CDR3 coding sequence is TGCAGTGCTAGGGGGGTACAGGGAACTAATTCACCCCTCCACTTT. Amino acid sequence: CSARGVQGTNSPLHF.

In this sample, this clonotype turned up a few times. The genes are TRBV7-2 and TRBJ2-7; 11 nucleotides agree with TRBD2. CDR3 length: 14 amino acids. Losses at the gene ends were 5 bases for V and 4 bases for J; bases not matched to a gene: 4. Germline values: CDR1 SGHTA, CDR2 FQGNSA. Here the CDR3 reads CASSTGLAGYEQYV. The CDR3 coding sequence is TGTGCCAGCAGCACCGGACTAGCGGGTTACGAGCAGTACGTC.

This clonotype has just a few counts. V is TRBV20-1 and J is TRBJ1-1; no firm D call. The CDR3 contains 11 residues. Trimming took 7 bases from V and 0 from J, leaving 6 bases between them. From germline, CDR1 is DFQATT and CDR2 SNEGSKA (reference sequence). CDR3 bases: TGCAGTGTCGGGGTGAACACTGAAGCTTTCTTT. It yields the protein CSVGVNTEAFF.

The chain has TRBV3-1 and TRBJ2-1; D gene unclear. The CDR3 is 11 amino acids. Germline values: CDR1 LGHDT, CDR2 YNNKEL (reference sequence). The V and J ends lost 3 bases and 8 bases respectively, with 5 bases between them. Here the CDR3 DNA reads TGTGCCAGCAGCCACGCGTATGAGCAGTTCTTC. As protein: CASSHAYEQFF.

The chain couples TRBV7-3 to TRBJ2-2; possible D gene TRBD2, 6 bases. The CDR3 extends over 16 amino acids. Trimming removed 2 bases at V and 2 bases at J, with 12 bases between. In germline, CDR1 is SGHTA, CDR2 FQGTGA. The CDR3 bases are TGTGCCAGCAGCTTAGTAGGGACTCTAAACACCGGGGAGCTGTTTTTT. This sequence encodes CASSLVGTLNTGELFF.